Below, 30 T cell receptor beta chains from the same sample are listed, as sequenced in a study of identifying expanded T cells in peripheral blood. TCRdb's copy holds only in-frame clones and misses some; the assay was immunoSEQ multiplex PCR. The repertoire holds under 95,000 clones, with 89% as singletons. The sample comprised blood. These receptors were collected from a person between 18 and 75 years old in good health.

This chain uses TRBV10-3 with TRBJ1-5, with 9 bases identical to TRBD1. There are 16 residues in the CDR3. In germline, CDR1 is ENHRY, CDR2 SYGVKD. V lost 8 bases and J lost 0; bases outside the gene matches: 8. The CDR3 coding sequence is TGTGCCATCTCCGGGACAGGGCCTTATAGCAATCAGCCCCAGCATTTT. Protein sequence: CAISGTGPYSNQPQHF.

This chain links TRBV19 with TRBJ1-1, with no clear D. CDR3 length: 12 residues. Germline V lookup: CDR1 LNHDA, CDR2 SQIVND (reference sequence). The germline V and J ends were trimmed by 6 bases and 1 base, with 6 bases remaining between them. CDR3 sequence reads: CASSTRNTEAFF. The CDR3 bases are TGTGCCAGTAGCACCCGGAACACTGAAGCTTTCTTT.

The V and J genes are TRBV13 and TRBJ2-1; D gene uncertain. The V and J ends lost 2 bases and 5 bases respectively, with 10 bases between them. Germline lookup yields CDR1 PRHDT and CDR2 FYEKMQ (reference sequence). The CDR3 length is 14 residues. Written as DNA, the CDR3 is TGTGCCAGCAGCTTAAGGACGGCCAACAATGAGCAGTTCTTC. Its protein product is CASSLRTANNEQFF.

The chain employs TRBV5-4 and TRBJ2-3; D unresolved. In germline, CDR1 is SGHNT, CDR2 YYREEE (reference sequence). The ends were cut back, 4 bases at V and 0 bases at J, with 6 bases in the middle. The CDR3 totals 13 residues. CDR3 in amino acids: CASSVGSTDTQYF. The CDR3 bases are TGTGCCAGCAGCGTGGGGAGCACAGATACGCAGTATTTT.

This clone was recorded only once. This sequence joins TRBV9 and TRBJ2-7; D unresolved. Germline CDR1 SGDLS, CDR2 YYNGEE. This CDR3 comprises 14 residues. Trimming removed 0 bases from V and 0 bases from J, with 7 bases in between. The CDR3 coding sequence is TGTGCCAGCAGCGTAGGCGTCAGCTCCTACGAGCAGTACTTC. It encodes CASSVGVSSYEQYF.

The chain uses TRBV7-3 and TRBJ2-7; D gene unclear. Trimming pared 1 base from V and 7 bases from J, leaving 11 bases between. The CDR3 runs to 13 residues. The germline V gene encodes CDR1 SGHTA and CDR2 FQGTGA. The CDR3 sequence: CASSLSPGWEQYF. The CDR3 bases are TGTGCCAGCAGCTTAAGTCCGGGCTGGGAGCAGTACTTC.

This rearrangement joins TRBV7-2 to TRBJ1-3; D is undetermined. Trimming stripped 1 base from V and 0 bases from J, with 7 bases between. CDR3 length equals 15 residues. Germline values: CDR1 SGHTA, CDR2 FQGNSA. The CDR3 loop is CASSLGPSSGNTIYF. CDR3 in DNA: TGTGCCAGCAGCTTAGGTCCCAGCTCTGGAAACACCATATATTTT.

The chain combines TRBV19 with TRBJ1-1, with 8 bases lining up with TRBD1. This CDR3 is built from 13 residues. CDR1 is LNHDA and CDR2 is SQIVND in the germline V gene (reference sequence). V dropped 6 bases and J dropped 3; count of bases not matched to a gene: 3. In DNA, the CDR3 is TGTGCCAGTAGAGTGGACAGGGACACTGAAGCTTTCTTT. As protein: CASRVDRDTEAFF.

This clone was detected once. The CDR3 protein is CASSPLGQGVDGYTF. CDR3 nucleotide sequence: TGTGCCAGCTCACCACTGGGACAGGGTGTCGATGGCTACACCTTC. This chain uses TRBV18 with TRBJ1-2; 9 positions match TRBD1. The CDR3 runs 15 residues. Germline V CDR1 and CDR2: KGHSH, LQKENI. V gave up 1 base and J gave up 6 bases; unmatched junction bases: 6.

The CDR3 sequence: CATSRDLGSGRALNNEQFF. CDR3 nucleotides: TGTGCCACCAGCAGAGATCTTGGAAGCGGGAGAGCATTGAACAATGAGCAGTTCTTC. The gene calls are TRBV15 and TRBJ2-1, with 8 nucleotides matching TRBD2. In germline, CDR1 is LNHNV, CDR2 YYDKDF (reference sequence). This CDR3 has 19 residues. V was clipped by 0 bases and J by 5 bases; unmatched bases: 15.

This clone appeared a single time. This chain joins TRBV6-5 and TRBJ1-2, with D unresolved. V was shortened by 4 bases and J by 0 bases, with 12 bases between the two germline ends. The CDR3 has 15 residues. Germline values: CDR1 MNHEY, CDR2 SVGAGI. In nucleotides, the CDR3 is TGTGCCAGCAGTTCGCAGCCTTCAGCTAACTATGGCTACACCTTC. This codes for CASSSQPSANYGYTF.

The V call is TRBV6-6, the J call TRBJ1-2; 10 bases are a match to TRBD1. Germline V gives CDR1 MNHNY, CDR2 SVGAGI (reference sequence). The V segment lost 6 bases and the J segment 7 bases; nucleotides outside the gene matches: 8. The CDR3 runs to 14 residues. CDR3 coding DNA: TGTGCCAGCAGAAGACAGGGGGCGCAGTTTGGCTACACCTTC. Its translation is CASRRQGAQFGYTF.

The genes are TRBV9 and TRBJ2-5; 8 bases agree with TRBD1. Losses at the gene ends were 1 base for V and 5 bases for J; bases not matched to a gene: 4. The CDR3 loop spans 14 amino acids. CDR1 is SGDLS and CDR2 is YYNGEE in the germline V gene. The CDR3: CASSVQGAGETQYF. The DNA for the CDR3 is TGTGCCAGCAGCGTACAGGGGGCTGGGGAGACCCAGTACTTC.

The chain has TRBV7-2 and TRBJ2-3; the D gene is possibly TRBD2 (6 bases). V gave up 4 bases and J gave up 3 bases, with 14 bases separating them. This CDR3 comprises 15 residues. Germline CDR1 SGHTA, CDR2 FQGNSA. The CDR3 sequence: CASSSRWGETDTQYF. CDR3 coding DNA: TGTGCCAGCAGCTCACGTTGGGGGGAGACAGATACGCAGTATTTT.

Here the CDR3 DNA reads TGTGCCAGCAGTGGGGACAGCACAGATACGCAGTATTTT. The encoded protein is CASSGDSTDTQYF. The rearrangement joins TRBV2 to TRBJ2-3; the D call may be TRBD1 or TRBD2 (5 bases each). The CDR3 consists of 13 residues. V dropped 4 bases and J dropped 0 bases, with 5 bases sitting between them. Germline assignment: CDR1 SNHLY and CDR2 FYNNEI. Full variable domain (remainder filled in from reference TRBV2 and TRBJ2-3): EPEVTQTPSHQVTQMGQEVILRCVPISNHLYFYWYRQILGQKVEFLVSFYNNEISEKSEIFDDQFSVERPDGSNFTLKIRSTKLEDSAMYFCASSGDSTDTQYFGPGTRLTVL.

This clone was seen once. The chain uses TRBV18 and TRBJ2-5; TRBD1 matches at 7 bases. The CDR3 has 15 amino acids. The germline V gene has CDR1 KGHSH and CDR2 LQKENI. V lost 2 bases, J lost 4 bases, and 7 bases stayed unmatched. CDR3 region: CASSPGQGVGETQYF. Written as DNA, the CDR3 is TGTGCCAGCTCACCAGGGCAGGGGGTTGGAGAGACCCAGTACTTC.

In nucleotides, the CDR3 is TGTGCCAGCAGCTTATTCGGGGATACGCAGTATTTT. This codes for CASSLFGDTQYF. The chain combines TRBV7-2 with TRBJ2-3; D call uncertain. V lost 2 bases and J lost 6, with 6 bases in between. Per germline, CDR1 SGHTA and CDR2 FQGNSA. The CDR3 runs 12 residues.

This clone was counted a single time. The chain joins TRBV6-1 to TRBJ1-6; TRBD1 matches 8 bases. Germline V gene lookup returns CDR1 MNHNS and CDR2 SASEGT. CDR3 length: 15 amino acids. Trimming took 5 bases from V and 8 from J; bases not matched to a gene: 8. The chain's CDR3 is CASSPRGQGDSPLHF. The CDR3 coding sequence is TGTGCCAGCAGTCCCAGGGGGCAGGGGGATTCACCCCTCCACTTT.

Written as DNA, the CDR3 is TGTGCCAGCAGCTACGCCGGGACTAGCGGAACAGATACGCAGTATTTT. It encodes CASSYAGTSGTDTQYF. The chain has TRBV7-8 and TRBJ2-3, with 11 bases aligning to TRBD2. V was pared by 4 bases and J by 3 bases, with 6 bases of the junction left unmatched. CDR1 SGHVS and CDR2 FQNEAQ come from the germline V gene. The CDR3 totals 16 residues.

V and J are TRBV7-2 and TRBJ2-5, with D perhaps matching TRBD1 (6 bases). Per germline, CDR1 SGHTA and CDR2 FQGNSA. Trimming pared 5 bases from V and 5 bases from J, leaving 9 bases between. This CDR3 is built from 12 residues. CDR3 loop: CASSRQAETQYF. In DNA, the CDR3 is TGTGCCAGCAGCAGACAGGCGGAGACCCAGTACTTC.

This clone was seen a single time. The chain has TRBV4-1 and TRBJ2-7; TRBD1 aligns across 12 bases. The CDR3 is made up of 14 amino acids. Germline lookup yields CDR1 MGHRA and CDR2 YSYEKL. With V trimmed by 4 bases and J by 6 bases, 4 bases remained unmatched. CDR3 protein: CASSPGQGALEQYF. The CDR3 nucleotides read TGCGCCAGCAGCCCGGGACAGGGGGCTCTCGAGCAGTACTTC.

V is TRBV6-6 and J is TRBJ2-7, with D possibly TRBD2 on 6 matching bases. V lost 6 bases and J 0 bases, leaving 15 bases between the germline ends. The CDR3 totals 15 residues. Germline V gene sequence: CDR1 MNHNY, CDR2 SVGAGI (reference sequence). CDR3 residues: CASRRLVSPSYEQYF. DNA for the CDR3: TGTGCCAGCAGAAGACTAGTTTCCCCCTCCTACGAGCAGTACTTC.

This chain links TRBV28 with TRBJ2-6, with no clear D. Germline lookup yields CDR1 MDHEN and CDR2 SYDVKM. The CDR3 spans 16 residues. Trimming cost V 6 bases and J 0 bases, with 12 bases left between them. CDR3 nucleotides: TGTGCCAGCAGCCTCCCGATGGTCTCTGGGGCCAACGTCCTGACTTTC. Protein product: CASSLPMVSGANVLTF.

The rearrangement links TRBV7-9 to TRBJ2-2; TRBD1 matches 9 bases. The CDR3 runs to 16 residues. The junction had 6 bases not matched to a gene; V was cut back by 4 bases and J by 3 bases. Germline V gives CDR1 SEHNR, CDR2 FQNEAQ (reference sequence). The CDR3 protein is CASSSLGQGYTGELFF. The CDR3 DNA follows: TGTGCCAGCAGCTCCTTGGGACAGGGTTACACCGGGGAGCTGTTTTTT.

The chain links TRBV29-1 to TRBJ2-5; D gene uncertain. Looked up from germline, CDR1 is SQVTM and CDR2 is ANQGSEA. CDR3 length: 12 amino acids. Trimming shortened V by 5 bases and J by 1 base, and 8 bases separated the two germline ends. CDR3 coding DNA: TGCAGCGTTTTCTCGGGCCAAGAGACCCAGTACTTC. This gives the protein CSVFSGQETQYF.

This chain links TRBV14 with TRBJ2-1, with D possibly matching TRBD2 (6 bases). The CDR3 totals 20 residues. Trimming removed 0 bases at V and 0 bases at J, with 21 bases between. In germline, CDR1 is SGHDN, CDR2 FVKESK. CDR3 in DNA: TGTGCCAGCAGCCAAGAAATCTCGGGTTTAGCGGCGAGCTCCTACAATGAGCAGTTCTTC. Translating gives CASSQEISGLAASSYNEQFF.

V gene TRBV6-1 combines with J gene TRBJ2-3; the D gene could be TRBD1 or TRBD2 (5 bases each). This CDR3 is 13 amino acids long. Germline values: CDR1 MNHNS, CDR2 SASEGT. With 0 bases removed from V and 12 bases from J, the gap between germline ends came to 13 bases. CDR3 loop: CASSEARGSTQYF. The DNA of the CDR3 is TGTGCCAGCAGTGAAGCCCGGGGCTCCACACAGTATTTT.

This chain links TRBV2 with TRBJ2-7, with a possible D match to TRBD1 (5 bases). This CDR3 comprises 15 residues. The V end lost 3 bases, the J end lost 1 base, and 13 bases lay between the germline ends. Germline loops: CDR1 SNHLY, CDR2 FYNNEI. In DNA, the CDR3 is TGTGCCAGCAGTGAGGAACAGGTCTCATCCTACGAGCAGTACTTC. Translation gives CASSEEQVSSYEQYF.

This rearrangement joins TRBV18 to TRBJ2-2; perhaps TRBD1 as D (6 bases). Trimming took 3 bases from V and 7 from J, leaving 9 bases between them. The CDR3 runs to 13 residues. Per the germline V gene, CDR1 is KGHSH and CDR2 is LQKENI. For the CDR3, the DNA is TGTGCCAGCTCACCCTGGACAGTCGGGGAGCTGTTTTTT. Translation: CASSPWTVGELFF.

The chain combines TRBV7-9 with TRBJ2-7; D remains unclear. Trimming cost V 1 base and J 2 bases, with 9 bases left between them. Germline CDR1 reads SEHNR; CDR2 reads FQNEAQ (reference sequence). The CDR3 is 14 residues long. The CDR3 coding sequence is TGTGCCAGCAGCTTAGGATCCCCCCCCTACGAGCAGTACTTC. The encoded protein is CASSLGSPPYEQYF.